This TCR beta chain was retrieved from a study of T-cell reconstitution after alpha-beta-depleted transplantation in children. Unique molecular identifiers tagged the TCRbeta library. One entry per CDR3 protein results from TCRdb running MiXCR on the PCR reads. The sample lists some 200,000 distinct CDR3 sequences, about 15% occurring once. This CDR3 has 18 amino acids. Trimming removed 1 base at V and 1 base at J, with 20 bases between. Germline V CDR1 and CDR2: DFQATT, SNEGSKA (reference sequence). This clonotype came up many times. The chain is built from TRBV20-1 and TRBJ1-5; weak D call: TRBD1 (5 bases). The source material was PBMCs from the stem cell graft donor, sampled from the stem cell graft. This clonotype was sampled from a human donor who donated a stem cell graft to a child with acute lymphoblastic leukemia. The CDR3 sequence: CSARAGWGRSESNQPQHF. The CDR3 DNA reads as TGCAGTGCTAGAGCCGGGTGGGGCCGATCGGAAAGCAATCAGCCCCAGCATTTT.